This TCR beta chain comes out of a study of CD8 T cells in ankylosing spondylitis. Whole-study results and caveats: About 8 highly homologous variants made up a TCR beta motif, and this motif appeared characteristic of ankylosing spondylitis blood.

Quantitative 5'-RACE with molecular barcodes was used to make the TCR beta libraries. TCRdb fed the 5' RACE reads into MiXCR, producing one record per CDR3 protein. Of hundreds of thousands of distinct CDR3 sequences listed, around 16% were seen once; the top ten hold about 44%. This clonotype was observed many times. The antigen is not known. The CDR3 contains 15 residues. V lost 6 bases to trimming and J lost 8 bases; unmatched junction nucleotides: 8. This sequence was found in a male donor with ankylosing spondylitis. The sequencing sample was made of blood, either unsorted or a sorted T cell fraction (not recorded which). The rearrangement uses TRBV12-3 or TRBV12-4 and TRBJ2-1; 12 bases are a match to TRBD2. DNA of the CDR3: TGTGCCAGCAGCCTCACTAGCGGGGGGCGGGATGAGCAGTTCTTC. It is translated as CASSLTSGGRDEQFF.